This T cell receptor (beta chain) was sequenced during a study of T cell repertoires in cytomegalovirus infection. The V gene's germline CDR1 is SEHNR and CDR2 FQNEAQ (reference sequence). The CDR3 spans 14 residues. V lost 1 base, J lost 3 bases, and 10 bases lay in between. TCRdb re-called the reads with MiXCR, one entry per CDR3 protein. The repertoire holds fewer than 250,000 distinct CDR3 sequences, with roughly 20% as singletons. The receptor comes from a human donor in good health (CMV status not recorded). Some clones in this sample may be carry-over from other donors' samples. The sample consisted of CD8+ T cells from PBMCs. J is TRBJ2-7 and V is TRBV7-9; a possible D gene is TRBD2 (6 bases). The CDR3 sequence is CASSLVGGIYEQYF. The CDR3 DNA reads as TGTGCCAGCAGCTTAGTTGGGGGGATCTACGAGCAGTACTTC.